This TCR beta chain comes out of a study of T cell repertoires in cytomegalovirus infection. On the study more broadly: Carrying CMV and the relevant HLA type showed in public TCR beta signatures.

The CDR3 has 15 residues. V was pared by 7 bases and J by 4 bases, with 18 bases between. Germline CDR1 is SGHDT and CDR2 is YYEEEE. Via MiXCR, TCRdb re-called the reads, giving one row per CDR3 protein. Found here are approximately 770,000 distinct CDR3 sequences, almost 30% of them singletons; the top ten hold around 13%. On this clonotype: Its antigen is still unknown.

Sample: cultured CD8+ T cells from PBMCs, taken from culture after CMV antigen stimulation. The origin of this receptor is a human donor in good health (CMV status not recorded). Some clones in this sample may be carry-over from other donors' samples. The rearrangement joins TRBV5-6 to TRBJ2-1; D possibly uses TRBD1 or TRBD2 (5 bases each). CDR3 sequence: CASGGGGRPYNEQFF. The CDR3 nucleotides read TGTGCCAGCGGGGGTGGGGGACGCCCATACAATGAGCAGTTCTTC.